These 29 T cell receptor beta chains were sequenced from one sample in a study of shared clonotypes between healthy human individuals. TCRdb's table, derived via immunoSEQ multiplex PCR, lists solely in-frame clones and lacks some. The data contain some 2.1 million clones, 85% to 95% of them singletons. Sequencing used naive CD4+ T cells sorted from blood. Subset given: CD45RA+ positively selected. The source of these receptors is a man between 18 and 29 years old in good health.

The rearrangement uses TRBV29-1 and TRBJ2-3; 10 bases line up with TRBD2. The CDR3 has 16 residues. The V gene's germline CDR1 is SQVTM and CDR2 ANQGSEA. J was trimmed by 1 base and V by 4 bases; bases with no gene match: 8. CDR3 DNA sequence: TGCAGCGTTGCCCACCCCGGGACTAGCGGCACAGATACGCAGTATTTT. Encoded protein: CSVAHPGTSGTDTQYF.

The V call is TRBV28, the J call TRBJ2-7; 9 bases align to TRBD2. Germline lookup yields CDR1 MDHEN and CDR2 SYDVKM. The CDR3 runs to 11 residues. The CDR3 bases are TGTGTGGCGGGAGGGAACTACGAGCAGTACTTC. Its protein is CVAGGNYEQYF.

About this clone: One end of the junction is discordant with germline, which a read error may explain. The rearrangement uses TRBV18 and TRBJ1-6; D might be TRBD1 (5 bases). The CDR3 consists of 15 residues. Germline lookup yields CDR1 KGHSH and CDR2 LQKENI. CDR3 loop: CASSPVQAYNSPLHF. CDR3 sequence (DNA): TGTGCCAGCTCACCAGTACAGGCCTACAATTCACCCCTCCACTTT.

The count of this clone is one. This chain joins TRBV7-3 and TRBJ2-1; D uncertain. Trimming removed 5 bases from V and 4 bases from J, with 9 bases in between. Germline V gene data show CDR1 as SGHTA and CDR2 as FQGTGA. The CDR3 is 13 amino acids. As DNA, the CDR3 is TGTGCCAGCAGCCAACTACCGTACAATGAGCAGTTCTTC. Translation gives CASSQLPYNEQFF.

The chain employs TRBV28 and TRBJ2-1; 9 bases agree with TRBD2. Germline V gives CDR1 MDHEN, CDR2 SYDVKM. V lost 3 bases and J lost 4; bases outside the gene matches: 7. This CDR3 is 16 amino acids long. The CDR3 coding sequence is TGTGCCAGCAGTTTGGGTAGCGGGGGAAAATACAATGAGCAGTTCTTC. Protein product: CASSLGSGGKYNEQFF.

This clone was detected once. A much bigger clone sits one base away, suggesting this may be a read error. The same CDR3 can be traced to other DNA sequences in this sample. The genes are TRBV25-1 and TRBJ2-7; D uncertain. The CDR3 length is 11 residues. Trimming left V 4 bases short and J 3 bases short, with 4 bases between. Germline CDR1 MGHDK, CDR2 SYGVNS. The CDR3 nucleotides are TGTGCCAGCAGTGTGGGCTACGAGCAGTACTTC. It specifies CASSVGYEQYF.

The V and J genes are TRBV28 and TRBJ2-7, with TRBD1 identical over 9 bases. The V gene's germline CDR1 is MDHEN and CDR2 SYDVKM. The length of the CDR3 is 15 residues. J gave up 2 bases and V 3 bases, and 5 bases lay outside the gene matches. As DNA, the CDR3 is TGTGCCAGCAGTTTTCCACGGACAGGGGCCTACGAGCAGTACTTC. Translating gives CASSFPRTGAYEQYF.

The chain couples TRBV28 to TRBJ2-3, with unresolved D. Germline V gene sequence: CDR1 MDHEN, CDR2 SYDVKM. The CDR3 has 12 residues. V lost 5 bases and J 0 bases, leaving 3 bases between the germline ends. The CDR3 sequence is CASSVSTDTQYF. DNA of the CDR3: TGTGCCAGCAGTGTTAGCACAGATACGCAGTATTTT.

This clone has just one count. The V call is TRBV6-6, the J call TRBJ2-7; TRBD2 matches 9 bases. The germline V gene has CDR1 MNHNY and CDR2 SVGAGI (reference sequence). The J segment lost 2 bases and the V segment lost 5 bases, leaving 7 bases of the junction unmatched. This CDR3 comprises 15 residues. CDR3: CASSTMTSGTYEQYF. The CDR3, as DNA: TGTGCCAGCAGTACGATGACTAGCGGAACCTACGAGCAGTACTTC.

This chain joins TRBV30 and TRBJ2-7; 7 bases fit TRBD1. After removal of 3 bases from V and 4 bases from J, the junction contained 6 bases not matched to a gene. The length of the CDR3 is 13 residues. Germline values: CDR1 GTSNPN, CDR2 SVGIG (reference sequence). CDR3 nucleotide sequence: TGTGCCTGGAGCCGACAGGGAAATTACGAGCAGTACTTC. Translating gives CAWSRQGNYEQYF.

A word on this clone: The junction departs from the called germline gene at one end, perhaps through a read error. The rearrangement links TRBV30 to TRBJ2-1; 11 bases match TRBD2. Germline V lookup: CDR1 GTSNPN, CDR2 SVGIG (reference sequence). The CDR3 loop spans 15 amino acids. The CDR3 nucleotides read TGTGCCTGGATCCATGGGAGTAGCGGGGGGGCCTTAATCGTCTTC. This gives the protein CAWIHGSSGGALIVF. Based on the CDR3 plus reference TRBV30 and TRBJ2-1, the full variable domain is SQTIHQWPATLVQPVGSPLSLECTVEGTSNPNLYWYRQAAGRGLQLLFYSVGIGQISSEVPQNLSASRPQDRQFILSSKKLLLSDSGFYLCAWIHGSSGGALIVFGPGTRLTVL.

The chain combines TRBV6-6 with TRBJ2-6; 10 bases map to TRBD1. V lost 10 bases to trimming and J lost 4 bases; unmatched junction nucleotides: 10. The germline CDR1 and CDR2 sequences are MNHNY and SVGAGI (reference sequence). The length of the CDR3 is 16 residues. The CDR3 bases are TGTGCCATTTTCCCGGGACAGGGGCCCGGGGCCAACGTCCTGACTTTC. As protein: CAIFPGQGPGANVLTF.

On this clone: A junction boundary mismatches the germline segment, possibly from a read error. The chain uses TRBV7-7 and TRBJ2-2, with TRBD2 matching 10 bases. The V gene's germline CDR1 is SSHAT and CDR2 FNYEAQ (reference sequence). This CDR3 is built from 15 residues. The CDR3 sequence is CASSPLAGVDGELFF. DNA for the CDR3: TGTGCTAGCAGCCCTCTAGCGGGAGTGGACGGGGAGCTGTTTTTT.

V gene TRBV10-3 combines with J gene TRBJ2-7; TRBD1 agrees at 10 bases. Germline trimming cut 6 bases from V and 6 bases from J; bases unmatched to any gene: 11. CDR3 length: 15 amino acids. Germline CDR1 is ENHRY and CDR2 is SYGVKD. Here the CDR3 DNA reads TGTGCCATCAGCAATCCGGGACAGGGGTTTGCCGAGCAGTACTTC. This codes for CAISNPGQGFAEQYF.

The chain carries TRBV7-2 and TRBJ1-1, with D possibly TRBD1 on 5 matching bases. Trimming left V 4 bases short and J 1 base short, with 19 bases between. There are 17 residues in the CDR3. Germline V CDR1 and CDR2: SGHTA, FQGNSA. DNA for the CDR3: TGTGCCAGCAGCTCATTTACATCCCGGAGGGGGAACACTGAAGCTTTCTTT. Protein: CASSSFTSRRGNTEAFF.

This sequence joins TRBV6-5 and TRBJ1-3; 7 positions agree with TRBD1. J gave up 6 bases and V 6 bases, and 5 bases lay outside the gene matches. The length of the CDR3 is 13 residues. Germline CDR1 reads MNHEY; CDR2 reads SVGAGI. The CDR3 loop is CASRLQGTNTIYF. As DNA, the CDR3 is TGTGCCAGCAGATTACAGGGGACAAACACCATATATTTT.

Note on this clone: The same CDR3 arises from other DNA sequences in this sample as well. The V and J genes are TRBV5-1 and TRBJ2-5; 12 bases align to TRBD2. J gave up 2 bases and V 1 base, and 3 bases lay outside the gene matches. CDR1 and CDR2 (germline): SGHRS, YFSETQ. The CDR3 consists of 16 residues. The CDR3 sequence: CASSLSLAGGQETQYF. The DNA of the CDR3 is TGCGCCAGCAGCTTGAGTCTAGCGGGAGGGCAAGAGACCCAGTACTTC. The entire variable domain, with the rest obtained from reference TRBV5-1 and TRBJ2-5, is as follows: KAGVTQTPRYLIKTRGQQVTLSCSPISGHRSVSWYQQTPGQGLQFLFEYFSETQRNKGNFPGRFSGRQFSNSRSEMNVSTLELGDSALYLCASSLSLAGGQETQYFGPGTRLLVL.

This rearrangement joins TRBV4-2 to TRBJ1-5; 8 bases map to TRBD1. Losses at the gene ends were 0 bases for V and 7 bases for J; bases not matched to a gene: 11. There are 17 residues in the CDR3. Germline CDR1 LGHNA, CDR2 YNFKEQ. The CDR3 loop reads CASSQDPTGDRLQPQHF. The CDR3 DNA follows: TGTGCCAGCAGCCAAGATCCGACAGGGGATCGGTTACAGCCCCAGCATTTT.

The CDR3 here is CASSQIPSTSGSYEQYF. In nucleotides, the CDR3 is TGCGCCAGCAGCCAAATCCCGTCGACTAGCGGCTCCTACGAGCAGTACTTC. The V call is TRBV4-1, the J call TRBJ2-7, with TRBD2 identical over 9 bases. J lost 0 bases, V lost 2 bases, and 8 bases had no gene match. Germline CDR1 reads MGHRA; CDR2 reads YSYEKL. CDR3 length: 17 amino acids.

The count of this clone is one. The chain has TRBV2 and TRBJ2-7, with 8 bases identical to TRBD2. This CDR3 is 14 amino acids long. J was trimmed by 5 bases and V by 4 bases; bases with no gene match: 7. Germline V gene lookup returns CDR1 SNHLY and CDR2 FYNNEI. The CDR3 DNA is TGTGCCAGCAGTGGTTTAGCGGGGCACAACGAGCAGTACTTC. Translating gives CASSGLAGHNEQYF.

V and J are TRBV7-2 and TRBJ1-1; a possible D gene is TRBD1 (6 bases). The V and J ends lost 5 bases and 4 bases respectively, with 14 bases between them. Germline V gene sequence: CDR1 SGHTA, CDR2 FQGNSA. The CDR3 totals 14 residues. The CDR3: CASSPTRGVTEAFF. The CDR3 DNA is TGTGCCAGCAGCCCAACGAGGGGGGTCACTGAAGCTTTCTTT.

The chain has TRBV7-9 and TRBJ2-2; the D call may be TRBD1 or TRBD2 (6 bases each). The CDR3 is 16 amino acids. Trimming cost V 5 bases and J 4 bases, with 17 bases left between them. Germline values: CDR1 SEHNR, CDR2 FQNEAQ (reference sequence). CDR3 coding DNA: TGTGCCAGCAGCGTAGGGGGTGCGGGAATCACCGGGGAGCTGTTTTTT. It yields the protein CASSVGGAGITGELFF.

The rearrangement uses TRBV6-5 and TRBJ1-6; D is uncertain. Germline CDR1 and CDR2: MNHEY and SVGAGI. CDR3 length equals 16 residues. Trimming took 2 bases from V and 4 from J, leaving 12 bases between them. The CDR3, as DNA: TGTGCCAGCAGTTACCTTGGGGAAAGGTATAATTCACCCCTCCACTTT. Translated, it gives CASSYLGERYNSPLHF.

The rearrangement uses TRBV6-6 and TRBJ2-7, with 10 bases identical to TRBD2. Trimming removed 6 bases from V and 1 base from J; junction bases left unmatched: 3. CDR1 and CDR2 from the germline V gene are MNHNY and SVGAGI (reference sequence). This CDR3 has 14 amino acids. The CDR3 nucleotides read TGTGCCAGCAGAGCTAGCGGGAGTTCCTACGAGCAGTACTTC. This codes for CASRASGSSYEQYF.

The chain recombines TRBV6-1 with TRBJ2-3; possibly TRBD2 for D (6 bases). V was trimmed by 8 bases and J by 3 bases, leaving 12 bases between them. Germline CDR1 and CDR2: MNHNS and SASEGT. This CDR3 contains 13 residues. This CDR3 is CASRNSGTDTQYF. DNA for the CDR3: TGTGCCAGCCGTAATAGCGGAACAGATACGCAGTATTTT.

The V call is TRBV5-4, the J call TRBJ2-1; 8 nucleotides align to TRBD2. The CDR3 runs 16 residues. Germline assignment: CDR1 SGHNT and CDR2 YYREEE (reference sequence). V dropped 1 base and J dropped 1; count of bases not matched to a gene: 4. CDR3 region: CASSLSGSSSYNEQFF. CDR3 bases: TGTGCCAGCAGCTTGAGCGGGAGTTCATCCTACAATGAGCAGTTCTTC.

This rearrangement joins TRBV29-1 to TRBJ2-1; 11 bases map to TRBD2. V was clipped by 6 bases and J by 9 bases; unmatched bases: 4. The CDR3 runs 12 residues. Looked up from germline, CDR1 is SQVTM and CDR2 is ANQGSEA. The CDR3 region is CSVVTSGVEQFF. The CDR3 coding sequence is TGCAGCGTCGTGACTAGCGGGGTTGAGCAGTTCTTC.

The chain links TRBV10-3 to TRBJ2-5, with 7 bases matching TRBD1. The J call may be incorrect, as the DNA end agrees better with TRBJ2-7. The length of the CDR3 is 13 residues. Germline CDR1 and CDR2: ENHRY and SYGVKD. The CDR3 DNA sequence: TGTGCCATCAGAGACAGGGAAATCAACGAGCAGTACTTC. It encodes CAIRDREINEQYF.

The V call is TRBV27, the J call TRBJ2-5; TRBD2 aligns across 8 bases. V dropped 2 bases and J dropped 5; count of bases not matched to a gene: 4. The CDR3 runs 14 residues. CDR1 is MNHEY and CDR2 is SMNVEV in the germline V gene (reference sequence). The CDR3 bases are TGTGCCAGCAGTTTAGGGCGGGGGGTGGAGACCCAGTACTTC. It specifies CASSLGRGVETQYF.